This T cell receptor beta chain was observed in a study of blood T cell repertoires in COVID-19. On the study more broadly: The study drew acute and convalescent COVID-19 samples from the United States, Italy and Spain. Nucleic acid was either cDNA or gDNA, and it came from T cells, B-cell-depleted T cells, or PBMCs.

CDR1 and CDR2 (germline): SGHNT, YYREEE (reference sequence). This CDR3 spans 13 amino acids. The trim removed 5 bases at V and 2 bases at J, leaving 3 bases unmatched. Original processing notes: Nucleated cell counts were estimated from reference gene primer amplification. Generated by immunoSEQ multiplex PCR, the TCRdb table keeps only in-frame clones and is missing some. V, J and clone size are those of that table, while D and trimming were read from the DNA. This table holds roughly 90,000 clones, approximately 89% found once. This chain connects TRBV5-4 to TRBJ2-5, with 7 bases lining up with TRBD1. The sequencing input was peripheral blood. The clonotype originates from a man aged 45-60 years with acute or convalescent COVID-19. The CDR3 loop reads CASSRGQQETQYF. CDR3 DNA: TGTGCCAGCAGTAGGGGACAGCAAGAGACCCAGTACTTC. The variable domain in full, with the rest retrieved from reference TRBV5-4 and TRBJ2-5, is ETGVTQSPTHLIKTRGQQVTLRCSSQSGHNTVSWYQQALGQGPQFIFQYYREEENGRGNFPPRFSGLQFPNYSSELNVNALELDDSALYLCASSRGQQETQYFGPGTRLLVL.